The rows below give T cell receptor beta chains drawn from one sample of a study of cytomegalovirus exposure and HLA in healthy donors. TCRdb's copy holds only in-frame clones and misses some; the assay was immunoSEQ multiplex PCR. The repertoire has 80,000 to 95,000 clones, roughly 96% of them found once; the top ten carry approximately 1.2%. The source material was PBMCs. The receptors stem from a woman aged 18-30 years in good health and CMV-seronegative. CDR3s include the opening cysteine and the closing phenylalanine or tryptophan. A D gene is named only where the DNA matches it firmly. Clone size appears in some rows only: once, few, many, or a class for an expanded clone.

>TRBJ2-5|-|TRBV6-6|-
TGTGCCAGCAGCCCCGGCCAGGGCGTGGAGACCCAGTACTTC
CASSPGQGVETQYF
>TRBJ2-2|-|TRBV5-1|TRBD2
TGCGCCAGCAGAATAGCGGGAGCTAACACCGGGGAGCTGTTTTTT
CASRIAGANTGELFF
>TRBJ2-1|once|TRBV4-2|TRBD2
TGTGCCAGCAGCCAAGATGAGGCGGGAGTCCCCTACAATGAGCAGTTCTTC
CASSQDEAGVPYNEQFF
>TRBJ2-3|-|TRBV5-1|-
TGCGCCAGCGATTGGACAGCTCCTAGCACAGATACGCAGTATTTT
CASDWTAPSTDTQYF
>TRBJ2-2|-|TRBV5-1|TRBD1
TGCGCCAGCAGCTCTCCACAGGGGGCTGCCGGGGAGCTGTTTTTT
CASSSPQGAAGELFF
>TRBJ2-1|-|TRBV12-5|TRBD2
TGTGCTAGTGGTTTAATCCTAGCGGGAGCTTTCAATGAGCAGTTCTTC
CASGLILAGAFNEQFF
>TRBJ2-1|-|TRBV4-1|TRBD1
TGCGCCAGCAGCCAGAGACCGGGACAGGGGGCCGATGAGCAGTTCTTC
CASSQRPGQGADEQFF
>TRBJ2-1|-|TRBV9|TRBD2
TGTGCCAGCAGCGTAGTAGGTGGCGGGAGTTTCTATGAGCAGTTCTTC
CASSVVGGGSFYEQFF
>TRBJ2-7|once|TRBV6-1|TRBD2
TGTGCCAGCAGTGAATGGGGAGGGACTAGCGGGAGGAGGTTGTACTTC
CASSEWGGTSGRRLYF
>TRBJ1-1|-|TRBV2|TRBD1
TGTGCCAGCAGTTTCGACAGGGGGTATGTAGCTTTCTTT
CASSFDRGYVAFF
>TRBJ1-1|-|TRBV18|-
TGTGCCAGCTCACCCATCCCAGGACAAGCATACACTGAAGCTTTCTTT
CASSPIPGQAYTEAFF
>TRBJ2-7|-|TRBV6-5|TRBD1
TGTGCCAGCAGTTACCTCGACAGGGGAGGTGCCGAGCAGTACTTC
CASSYLDRGGAEQYF
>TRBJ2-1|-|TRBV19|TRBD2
TGTGCCAGTAGTATATATCTAGCGGGATCCTCCTACAATGAGCAGTTCTTC
CASSIYLAGSSYNEQFF
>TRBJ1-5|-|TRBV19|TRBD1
TGTGCCAGTCTTAAACTGGGACAGCCAGATAGCAATCAGCCCCAGCATTTT
CASLKLGQPDSNQPQHF
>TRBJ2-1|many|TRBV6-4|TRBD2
TGTGCCAGCAGCCCTGGGACTAGCGATCACAATGAGCAGTTCTTC
CASSPGTSDHNEQFF
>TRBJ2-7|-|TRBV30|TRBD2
TGTGCCTGGGAACTAGCGGGAGAGCCCTACGAGCAGTACTTC
CAWELAGEPYEQYF
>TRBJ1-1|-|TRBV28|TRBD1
TGTGCCAGCAGTTTTGAGCCCGGGACAGGAGCCGCCGAAGCTTTCTTT
CASSFEPGTGAAEAFF
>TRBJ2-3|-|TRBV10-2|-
TGCGCCAGCAGTGATGGAGGCTTCGATACGCAGTATTTT
CASSDGGFDTQYF
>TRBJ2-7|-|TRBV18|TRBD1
TGTGCCAGCTCACCCCTCGGGACAGGGGGCCACGAGCAGTACTTC
CASSPLGTGGHEQYF
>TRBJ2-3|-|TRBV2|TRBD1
TGTGCCAGCAGTTACCATGCCAGGGGGCTGGGCACAGATACGCAGTATTTT
CASSYHARGLGTDTQYF
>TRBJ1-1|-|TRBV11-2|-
TGTGCCAGCAGCCACGGGAGCACTGAAGCTTTCTTT
CASSHGSTEAFF
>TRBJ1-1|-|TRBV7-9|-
TGTGCCAGCAGCTCCTATATCCGCGGGGCTTTCTTT
CASSSYIRGAFF
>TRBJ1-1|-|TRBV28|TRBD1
TGTGCCAGCAGTCCCGGACTTAGGGGGCGCAGGTACACTGAAGCTTTCTTT
CASSPGLRGRRYTEAFF
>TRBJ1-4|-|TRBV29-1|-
TGCAGCGTTGGCCAGTCAACAACTAATGAAAAACTGTTTTTT
CSVGQSTTNEKLFF
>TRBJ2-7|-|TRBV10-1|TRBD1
TGCGCCAGCAACCCGGGACAGGGAGGACACGAGCAGTACTTC
CASNPGQGGHEQYF
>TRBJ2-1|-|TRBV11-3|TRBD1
TGTGCCAGCAGCTCTAGAACCGGGACAGGGGGTGGCAATGAGCAGTTCTTC
CASSSRTGTGGGNEQFF
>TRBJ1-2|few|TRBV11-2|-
TGTGCCAGCAGCTTAGGGGGCGTAATGGGCTATGGCTACACCTTC
CASSLGGVMGYGYTF
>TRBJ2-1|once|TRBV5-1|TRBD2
TGCGCCAGCAGCTTGGTTAGCGGGAGATACAATGAGCAGTTCTTC
CASSLVSGRYNEQFF
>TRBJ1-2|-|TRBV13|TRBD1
TGTGCCAGCAGCTTAAACTCAGACAGGGTTGGTGGCTACACCTTC
CASSLNSDRVGGYTF
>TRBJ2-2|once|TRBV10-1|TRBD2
TGCGCCAGCAGTAGCGGGGCGTTCACCGGGGAGCTGTTTTTT
CASSSGAFTGELFF
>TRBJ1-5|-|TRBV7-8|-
TGTGCCAGCAGCTTATACCGACGGTTAGCAAATCAGCCCCAGCATTTT
CASSLYRRLANQPQHF
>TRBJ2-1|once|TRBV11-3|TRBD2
TGTGCCAGCAGGCTCTCGGAGGCTAGCGGTAATGAGCAGTTCTTC
CASRLSEASGNEQFF
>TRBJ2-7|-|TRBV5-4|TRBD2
TGTGCCAGCAGCTTGGTTTCGACTAGCGAATATATCTACGAGCAGTACTTC
CASSLVSTSEYIYEQYF
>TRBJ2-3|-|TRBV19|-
TGTGCCAGTAGTATAGACAGGTCAATCAGCACAGATACGCAGTATTTT
CASSIDRSISTDTQYF
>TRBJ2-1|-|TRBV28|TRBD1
TGTGCCACCATCCCCCCCGGACAGGGGGCGAATGAGCAGTTCTTC
CATIPPGQGANEQFF
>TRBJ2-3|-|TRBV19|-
TGTGCCAGCGGCAGGGGTGCAGATACGCAGTATTTT
CASGRGADTQYF
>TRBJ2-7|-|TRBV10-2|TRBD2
TGCGCCAGCTCACCCGATTCGACTAGCGTCTACGAGCAGTACTTC
CASSPDSTSVYEQYF
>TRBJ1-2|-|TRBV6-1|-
TGTGCCAGCAGTGAATTAGCGCACACCGACTATGGCTACACCTTC
CASSELAHTDYGYTF
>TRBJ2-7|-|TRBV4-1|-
TGCGCCAGCAGCCAAGATAGAGACTCCTACGAGCAGTACTTC
CASSQDRDSYEQYF
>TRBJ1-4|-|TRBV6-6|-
TGTGCCAGCAGTTACTTGTCCAGGCAGTTTGGCGAAAAACTGTTTTTT
CASSYLSRQFGEKLFF
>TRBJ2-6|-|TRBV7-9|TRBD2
TGTGCCAGCAGCTTGGGGACTAGCGGGATAGCTGGGGCCAACGTCCTGACTTTC
CASSLGTSGIAGANVLTF
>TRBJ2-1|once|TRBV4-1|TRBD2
TGCGCCAGCAGCCAAGTCCCTGTCCCACAAGCGGGAGGGCGCAATGAGCAGTTCTTC
CASSQVPVPQAGGRNEQFF
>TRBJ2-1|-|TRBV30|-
TGTGCCTGGGGAGACTACGTGTGGGATGAGCAGTTCTTC
CAWGDYVWDEQFF
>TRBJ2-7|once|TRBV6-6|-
TGTGCCAGCAGTTACGAGACGGGTCGGTCCTACGAGCAGTACTTC
CASSYETGRSYEQYF
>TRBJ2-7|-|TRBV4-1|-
TGCGCCAGCAGCCAAGTGGGGCTAGGGGCCTACGAGCAGTACTTC
CASSQVGLGAYEQYF
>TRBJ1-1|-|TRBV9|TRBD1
TGTGCCAGCAGCGTAGGAGGACAGGGGACGAACACTGAAGCTTTCTTT
CASSVGGQGTNTEAFF
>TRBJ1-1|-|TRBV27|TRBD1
TGTGCCAGCAGTTTTTCCAGGACAGGGGCAATAGCTTTCTTT
CASSFSRTGAIAFF
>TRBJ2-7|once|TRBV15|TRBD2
TGTGCCACCAGCAGAGCCTCCCCGACTAGCGGGATGGGGGCCTCCTACGAGCAGTACTTC
CATSRASPTSGMGASYEQYF
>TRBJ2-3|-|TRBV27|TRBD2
TGTGCCAGCAGCGTAGGGACTAGCGGGAGTACAGATACGCAGTATTTT
CASSVGTSGSTDTQYF
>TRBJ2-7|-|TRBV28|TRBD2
TGTGCCAGCAGTTCATCTAGCGGGAGTTCGTACGAGCAGTACTTC
CASSSSSGSSYEQYF
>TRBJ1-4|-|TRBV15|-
TGTGCCACCAACCCGGGGGACTCTAATGAAAAACTGTTTTTT
CATNPGDSNEKLFF
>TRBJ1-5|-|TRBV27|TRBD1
TGTGCCACCTCAAACAGGGGAAACAATCAGCCCCAGCATTTT
CATSNRGNNQPQHF
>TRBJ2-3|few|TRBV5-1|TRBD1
TGCGCCAGCAGCTTGGAGGGGGCCCACAACACAGATACGCAGTATTTT
CASSLEGAHNTDTQYF
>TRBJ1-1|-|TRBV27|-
TGTGCCAGCAGTCAAAGGGGGAGCACTGAAGCTTTCTTT
CASSQRGSTEAFF
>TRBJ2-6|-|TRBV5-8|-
TGTGCCAGCAACGGTGAATCTGGGGCCAACGTCCTGACTTTC
CASNGESGANVLTF
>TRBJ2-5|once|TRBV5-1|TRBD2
TGCGCCAGCAGCTTGGCCGGAACTAGCGGGAGGACCCAGTACTTC
CASSLAGTSGRTQYF
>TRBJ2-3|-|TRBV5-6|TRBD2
TGTGCCAGCAGCTTCACTAGCGGATACACAGATACGCAGTATTTT
CASSFTSGYTDTQYF
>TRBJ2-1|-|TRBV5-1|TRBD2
TGCGCCAGCAGCTTGGCAGGGACTAGCGGGAGCCACTCCTACAATGAGCAGTTCTTC
CASSLAGTSGSHSYNEQFF
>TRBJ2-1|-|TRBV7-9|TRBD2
TGTGCCAGCAGCTTAGATGCGGGAGCTCTCAATGAGCAGTTCTTC
CASSLDAGALNEQFF
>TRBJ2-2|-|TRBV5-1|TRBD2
TGCGCCAGCAGCGCCCGACTAGCGGGAGACACCGGGGAGCTGTTTTTT
CASSARLAGDTGELFF